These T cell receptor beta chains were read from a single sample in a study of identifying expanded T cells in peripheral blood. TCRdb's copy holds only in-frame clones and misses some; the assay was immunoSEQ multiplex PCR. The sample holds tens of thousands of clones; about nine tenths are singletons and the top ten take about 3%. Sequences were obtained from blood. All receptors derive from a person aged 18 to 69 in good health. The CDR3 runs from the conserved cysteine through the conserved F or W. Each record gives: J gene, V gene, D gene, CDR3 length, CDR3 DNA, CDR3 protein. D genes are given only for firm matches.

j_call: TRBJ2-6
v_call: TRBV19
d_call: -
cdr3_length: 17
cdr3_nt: TGTGCCAGTAGTCGGGGGACAGCCCCCTCTGGGGCCAACGTCCTGACTTTC
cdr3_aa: CASSRGTAPSGANVLTF

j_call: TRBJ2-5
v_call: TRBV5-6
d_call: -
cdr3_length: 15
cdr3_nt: TGTGCCAGCAGCCTGCTGGATGGGGACATTCAGACCCAGTACTTC
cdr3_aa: CASSLLDGDIQTQYF

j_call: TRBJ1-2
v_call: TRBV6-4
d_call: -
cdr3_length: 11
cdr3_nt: TGTGCCAGCAGGGGACCTACGGGCTACACCTTC
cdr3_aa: CASRGPTGYTF

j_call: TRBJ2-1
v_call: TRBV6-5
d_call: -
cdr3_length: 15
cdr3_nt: TGTGCCAGCAGTTACTCTCCCGGGGTTCGGAATGAGCAGTTCTTC
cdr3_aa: CASSYSPGVRNEQFF

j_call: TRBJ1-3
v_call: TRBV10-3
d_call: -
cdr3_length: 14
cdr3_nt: TGTGCCATCAGTGCCTCCCCGGACGGAAACACCATATATTTT
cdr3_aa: CAISASPDGNTIYF

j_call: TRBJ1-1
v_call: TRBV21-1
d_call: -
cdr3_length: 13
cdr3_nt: TGTGCCAGCGAAGGCGGGAGGAACACTGAAGCTTTCTTT
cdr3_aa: CASEGGRNTEAFF

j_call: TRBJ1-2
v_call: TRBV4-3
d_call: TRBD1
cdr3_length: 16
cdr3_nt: TGCGCCAGCAGCCAAAGCCCAGGACAGGGCCCACATGGCTACACCTTC
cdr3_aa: CASSQSPGQGPHGYTF

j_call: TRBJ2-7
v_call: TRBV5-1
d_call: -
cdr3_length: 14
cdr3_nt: TGCGCCAGCAGCCGGAGGGGGCTGGAGGATGAGCAGTACTTC
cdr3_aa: CASSRRGLEDEQYF

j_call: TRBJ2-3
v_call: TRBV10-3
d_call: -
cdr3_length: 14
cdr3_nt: TGTGCCATCAATCCGGGGGCCGAATCCGATACGCAGTATTTT
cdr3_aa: CAINPGAESDTQYF

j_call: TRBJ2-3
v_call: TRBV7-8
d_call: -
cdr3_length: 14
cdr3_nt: TGTGCCAGCAGCCCTGTGCTGATGACAGATACGCAGTATTTT
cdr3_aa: CASSPVLMTDTQYF

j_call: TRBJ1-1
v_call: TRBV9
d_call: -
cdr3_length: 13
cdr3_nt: TGTGCCAGCAGCGTAAGGACGGGCACTGAAGCTTTCTTT
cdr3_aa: CASSVRTGTEAFF

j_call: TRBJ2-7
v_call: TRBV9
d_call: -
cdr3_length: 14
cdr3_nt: TGTGCCAGCAGCGCCACGGGACAAACCTACGAGCAGTACTTC
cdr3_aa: CASSATGQTYEQYF

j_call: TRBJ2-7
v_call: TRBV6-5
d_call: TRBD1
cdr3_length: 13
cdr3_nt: TGTGCCAGCAGGAGGGACAGCTCCTACGAGCAGTACTTC
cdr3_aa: CASRRDSSYEQYF

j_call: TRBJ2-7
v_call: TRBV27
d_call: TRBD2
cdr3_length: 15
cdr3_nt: TGTGCCAGCAGTTTAGGGGCTAGCGGGGTATACGAGCAGTACTTC
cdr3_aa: CASSLGASGVYEQYF

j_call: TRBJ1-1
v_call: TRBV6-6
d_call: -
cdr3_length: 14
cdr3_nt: TGTGCCAGCAGCTCCGTTGGGGGGGACACTGAAGCTTTCTTT
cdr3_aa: CASSSVGGDTEAFF

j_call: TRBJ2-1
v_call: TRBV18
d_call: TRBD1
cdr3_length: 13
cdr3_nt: TGTGCCAGCTCACCATCAGGGGGTAATGAGCAGTTCTTC
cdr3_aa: CASSPSGGNEQFF

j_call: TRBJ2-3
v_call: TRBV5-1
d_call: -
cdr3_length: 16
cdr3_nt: TGCGCCAGCAGCTTTCGAACCCCCAGTGTCGGGGATACGCAGTATTTT
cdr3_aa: CASSFRTPSVGDTQYF